This TCR beta chain was recovered during a study of glioma-infiltrating T cells after dendritic cell vaccination. Study-level information: Dendritic cell vaccine was injected intradermally three times, biweekly. Overall study results and limits: No direct clonality-survival link was found; a diverse polyclonal response may matter.

Trimming took off 8 bases at V and 0 bases at J, with 16 bases between the two ends. This CDR3 has 15 residues. Germline values: CDR1 MNHNS, CDR2 SASEGT. A note on this clone: The target antigen is unknown.

The immunoSEQ assay amplified TCRB CDR3 from up to 2 ug DNA. This table comes from immunoSEQ multiplex PCR, and its TCRdb copy is limited to in-frame clones, with some not included. The sample shows 100,000 or so clones, around 80% of them seen only once. The time point was: after dendritic cell vaccination, including at tumor progression/relapse. PBMC sampling occurred before vaccination, two weeks after the third dose, and at progression. This clonotype was obtained from a human donor with glioblastoma. Sequencing was performed on blood, taken after dendritic cell vaccination. V gene TRBV6-1 combines with J gene TRBJ1-1; D is perhaps TRBD1 (5 bases). The CDR3: CASRRGGSMNTEAFF. DNA for the CDR3: TGTGCCAGCCGGAGGGGTGGGTCTATGAACACTGAAGCTTTCTTT.